The 20 T cell receptor beta chains in this list originate from one sample, sequenced in a study of cytomegalovirus exposure and HLA in healthy donors. Researchers ran the PCR with 60 Vbeta and 13 Jbeta primers. The protocol was immunoSEQ multiplex PCR, while the TCRdb copy is restricted to in-frame clones and leaves out a portion. This table has 120,000 or so clones, roughly 15% appearing once. The specimen was PBMCs. The receptor set was obtained from a female donor in good health and CMV-seropositive.

The chain links TRBV4-2 to TRBJ2-2; 8 bases are a match to TRBD2. The length of the CDR3 is 18 residues. The V segment lost 4 bases and the J segment 3 bases; nucleotides outside the gene matches: 13. Germline V gene data show CDR1 as LGHNA and CDR2 as YNFKEQ. Here the CDR3 reads CASSPGLGGDRYTGELFF. The CDR3 DNA sequence: TGTGCCAGCAGCCCGGGACTAGGAGGGGACCGGTACACCGGGGAGCTGTTTTTT.

The gene calls are TRBV15 and TRBJ1-4, with 7 bases lining up with TRBD1. The CDR3 extends over 16 amino acids. Trimming removed 0 bases from V and 8 bases from J; junction bases left unmatched: 9. In germline, CDR1 is LNHNV, CDR2 YYDKDF (reference sequence). This chain's CDR3 is CATSRDIITGEEKLFF. DNA for the CDR3: TGTGCCACCAGCAGAGATATTATTACAGGGGAGGAAAAACTGTTTTTT.

This clone appeared a few times. The rearrangement joins TRBV4-3 to TRBJ2-3, with 12 positions matching TRBD2. The V segment lost 3 bases and the J segment 4 bases; nucleotides outside the gene matches: 5. This CDR3 has 16 amino acids. Germline V CDR1 and CDR2: LGHNA, YSLEER. The CDR3 nucleotides are TGCGCCAGCAGCCAGGCTAGCGGGAGGGCCCCAGATACGCAGTATTTT. Protein sequence: CASSQASGRAPDTQYF.

The table lists this clone with a few counts. J is TRBJ1-3 and V is TRBV9; D is unclear. Germline V lookup: CDR1 SGDLS, CDR2 YYNGEE. Trimming shortened V by 0 bases and J by 2 bases, and 15 bases separated the two germline ends. The CDR3 has 17 residues. CDR3 in amino acids: CASSVELGPGPGNTIYF. In nucleotides, the CDR3 is TGTGCCAGCAGCGTAGAACTGGGCCCAGGTCCTGGAAACACCATATATTTT.

This clone has only a few counts. The chain combines TRBV9 with TRBJ1-2; 8 bases are a match to TRBD1. Germline-derived CDR1 and CDR2 are SGDLS and YYNGEE. The V segment lost 3 bases and the J segment 5 bases; nucleotides outside the gene matches: 9. CDR3 length equals 15 residues. This CDR3 is CASSATGQGGYGYTF. CDR3 DNA sequence: TGTGCCAGCAGCGCCACTGGACAGGGAGGGTATGGCTACACCTTC.

This clone came up a few times. For the CDR3, the DNA is TGTGCCAGCAGAGATACAGGGGGATCTGAAAAACTGTTTTTT. This translates into CASRDTGGSEKLFF. The chain uses TRBV6-5 and TRBJ1-4, with TRBD1 identical over 8 bases. Per germline, CDR1 MNHEY and CDR2 SVGAGI. J lost 7 bases, V lost 6 bases, and 7 bases had no gene match. CDR3 size: 14 residues.

Concerning this clone itself: Other nucleotide sequences from this sample produce the same CDR3. The chain employs TRBV5-1 and TRBJ2-5, with D perhaps matching TRBD2 (6 bases). From germline, CDR1 is SGHRS and CDR2 YFSETQ. V was clipped by 4 bases and J by 2 bases, with 21 bases between them. This CDR3 region has 17 residues. CDR3 region: CASSPDARGSAQETQYF. The DNA of the CDR3 is TGCGCCAGCAGCCCCGACGCCCGGGGGTCAGCACAAGAGACCCAGTACTTC.

This clone was picked up a small number of times. The chain links TRBV6-5 to TRBJ1-1; the D is unclear. Trimming took off 11 bases at V and 7 bases at J, with 5 bases between the two ends. CDR1 and CDR2 from the germline V gene are MNHEY and SVGAGI. The CDR3 is made up of 8 amino acids. The CDR3 DNA reads as TGTGCCGTAAATGAAGCTTTCTTT. Its translation: CAVNEAFF.

This clone was seen a handful of times. This rearrangement joins TRBV5-1 to TRBJ2-5; D unresolved. V was clipped by 5 bases and J by 5 bases, with 19 bases between them. This CDR3 is 15 amino acids long. Germline V CDR1 and CDR2: SGHRS, YFSETQ. This chain's CDR3 is CASSTHSPRRETQYF. The CDR3 coding sequence is TGCGCCAGCAGTACGCATTCTCCCCGGCGGGAGACCCAGTACTTC.

This clone was picked up one time. This rearrangement joins TRBV13 to TRBJ1-6; possibly TRBD1 for D (6 bases). Trimming removed 5 bases at V and 10 bases at J, with 18 bases between. Germline V gives CDR1 PRHDT, CDR2 FYEKMQ (reference sequence). The CDR3 is made up of 15 amino acids. The CDR3 sequence: CASSRSMAGESPLHF. CDR3 DNA: TGTGCCAGCAGCCGTAGCATGGCAGGGGAGTCACCCCTCCACTTT.

A note on this clone: The CDR3 carries no conserved terminal phenylalanine or tryptophan, so it likely arises from a read error. Because the CDR3's place on the DNA is in doubt, the DNA is left out and the CDR3 is given as listed by TCRdb. The chain carries TRBV15 and TRBJ2-7; TRBD1, the table's D call, was not compared with the DNA. Germline V gene data show CDR1 as LNHNV and CDR2 as YYDKDF (reference sequence). The CDR3 is 17 amino acids long, termini counted. The CDR3 loop reads CATSRSGATRTGDRRHL.

This chain joins TRBV5-1 and TRBJ2-7; D gene uncertain. The ends were cut back, 0 bases at V and 0 bases at J, with 22 bases in the middle. Looked up from germline, CDR1 is SGHRS and CDR2 is YFSETQ. This CDR3 comprises 19 residues. This chain's CDR3 is CASSLAGKASEPLSYEQYF. CDR3 DNA: TGCGCCAGCAGCTTGGCCGGAAAAGCGTCAGAGCCCCTCTCCTACGAGCAGTACTTC.

This clone appeared a few times. The CDR3 sequence is CASIPGTPGGGYTF. CDR3 bases: TGTGCCAGCATCCCGGGGACACCCGGCGGCGGCTACACCTTC. The chain uses TRBV14 and TRBJ1-2; a weak D match, TRBD1 (6 bases). The V and J ends lost 7 bases and 8 bases respectively, with 20 bases between them. Germline-derived CDR1 and CDR2 are SGHDN and FVKESK. The CDR3 covers 14 residues.

This chain links TRBV25-1 with TRBJ2-4; a possible D gene is TRBD1 (6 bases). V was cut by 7 bases and J by 6 bases, with 16 bases left in between. CDR1 is MGHDK and CDR2 is SYGVNS in the germline V gene. This CDR3 is 14 amino acids long. CDR3 bases: TGTGCCAGCACCGAGACGGGGACAACAAACATTCAGTACTTC. Translated, it gives CASTETGTTNIQYF.

This chain connects TRBV30 to TRBJ2-7, with D perhaps TRBD2 (5 bases). Per the germline V gene, CDR1 is GTSNPN and CDR2 is SVGIG (reference sequence). The CDR3 covers 11 residues. V was clipped by 5 bases and J by 9 bases, with 14 bases between them. This CDR3 reads CAWAVGVGQYF. The CDR3 nucleotides are TGTGCCTGGGCCGTCGGGGTGGGGCAGTACTTC.

This clone came up a few times. The rearrangement links TRBV6-5 to TRBJ1-3; 7 bases line up with TRBD1. CDR1 is MNHEY, CDR2 SVGAGI, per germline. The CDR3 contains 15 residues. V dropped 6 bases and J dropped 3; count of bases not matched to a gene: 8. CDR3 loop: CASSLTAGGGNTIYF. CDR3 DNA sequence: TGTGCCAGCAGCCTTACCGCAGGGGGTGGAAACACCATATATTTT.

In this sample, this clone turned up a few times. This chain connects TRBV11-2 to TRBJ2-2; TRBD1 agrees at 8 bases. Germline V gene sequence: CDR1 SGHAT, CDR2 FQNNGV. The CDR3 runs 16 residues. Germline trimming cut 5 bases from V and 1 base from J; bases unmatched to any gene: 6. In DNA, the CDR3 is TGTGCCAGCAGCCTCCGAGGGACAGGGAACACCGGGGAGCTGTTTTTT. Protein product: CASSLRGTGNTGELFF.

CDR3 sequence reads: CAWGLAGMKSYEQYF. The CDR3 DNA is TGTGCCTGGGGGTTAGCGGGGATGAAATCCTACGAGCAGTACTTC. The chain combines TRBV30 with TRBJ2-7, with 8 bases matching TRBD2. CDR3 length: 15 residues. The J segment lost 1 base and the V segment lost 5 bases, leaving 10 bases of the junction unmatched. The V gene's germline CDR1 is GTSNPN and CDR2 SVGIG (reference sequence).

CDR3 amino acids: CSARGVEKLFF. CDR3 in DNA: TGCAGTGCTAGAGGGGTGGAGAAACTGTTTTTT. The chain couples TRBV20-1 to TRBJ1-4; D is unclear. CDR1 is DFQATT and CDR2 is SNEGSKA in the germline V gene (reference sequence). This CDR3 is 11 amino acids long. V lost 1 base, J lost 11 bases, and 8 bases lay in between.

This clone has a handful of counts. The chain is built from TRBV28 and TRBJ2-2, with TRBD1 identical over 7 bases. Germline V gene data show CDR1 as MDHEN and CDR2 as SYDVKM. The V segment lost 8 bases and the J segment 1 base; nucleotides outside the gene matches: 4. The CDR3 length is 14 residues. In DNA, the CDR3 is TGTGCCAGCTTGAGGGGGCTGAACACCGGGGAGCTGTTTTTT. Its protein product is CASLRGLNTGELFF.